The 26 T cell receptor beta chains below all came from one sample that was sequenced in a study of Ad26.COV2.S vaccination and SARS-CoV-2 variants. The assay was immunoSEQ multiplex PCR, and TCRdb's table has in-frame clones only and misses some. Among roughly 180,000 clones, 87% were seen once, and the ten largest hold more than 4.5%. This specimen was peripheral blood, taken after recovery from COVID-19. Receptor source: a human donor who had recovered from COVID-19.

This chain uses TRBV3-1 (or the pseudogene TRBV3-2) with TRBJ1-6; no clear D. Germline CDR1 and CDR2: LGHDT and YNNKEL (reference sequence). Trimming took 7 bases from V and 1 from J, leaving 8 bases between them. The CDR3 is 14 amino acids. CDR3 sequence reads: CASTRGSYNSPLHF. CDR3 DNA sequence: TGTGCCAGCACCCGGGGTTCCTATAATTCACCCCTCCACTTT.

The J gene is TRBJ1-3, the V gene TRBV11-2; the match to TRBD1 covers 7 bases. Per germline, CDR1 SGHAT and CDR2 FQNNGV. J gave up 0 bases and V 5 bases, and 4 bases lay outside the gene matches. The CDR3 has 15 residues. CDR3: CASSMTGLSGNTIYF. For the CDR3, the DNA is TGTGCCAGCAGCATGACAGGGCTCTCTGGAAACACCATATATTTT.

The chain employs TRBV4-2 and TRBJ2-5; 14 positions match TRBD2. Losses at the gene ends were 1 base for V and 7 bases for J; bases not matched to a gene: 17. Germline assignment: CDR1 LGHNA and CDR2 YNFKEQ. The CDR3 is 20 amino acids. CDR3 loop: CASSQAKGTSGGGVERTQYF. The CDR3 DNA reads TGTGCCAGCAGCCAAGCGAAGGGGACTAGCGGGGGTGGGGTTGAGAGGACCCAGTACTTC.

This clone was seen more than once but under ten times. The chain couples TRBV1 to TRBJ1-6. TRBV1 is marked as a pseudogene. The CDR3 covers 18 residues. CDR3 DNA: TGCACCAGCAGCCAAGATCGGCGTTGGGGGGGTTCTAATTCACCCCTCCACTTT. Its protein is CTSSQDRRWGGSNSPLHF.

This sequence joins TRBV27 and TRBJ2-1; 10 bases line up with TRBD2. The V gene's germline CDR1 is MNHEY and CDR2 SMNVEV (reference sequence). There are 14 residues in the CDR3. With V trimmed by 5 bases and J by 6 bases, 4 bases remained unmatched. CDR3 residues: CASSPTSGFNEQFF. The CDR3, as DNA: TGTGCCAGCAGTCCGACTAGCGGGTTCAATGAGCAGTTCTTC.

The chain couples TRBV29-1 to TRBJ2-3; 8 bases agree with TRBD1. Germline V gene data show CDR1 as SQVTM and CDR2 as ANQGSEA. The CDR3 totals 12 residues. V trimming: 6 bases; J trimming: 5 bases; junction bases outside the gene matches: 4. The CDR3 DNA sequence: TGCAGCGTCGGACAGGGAAAAGATACGCAGTATTTT. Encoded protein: CSVGQGKDTQYF.

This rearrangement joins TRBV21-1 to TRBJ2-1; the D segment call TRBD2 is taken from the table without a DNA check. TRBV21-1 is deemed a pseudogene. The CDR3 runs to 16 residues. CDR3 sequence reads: CASSNYQRPGGNEQFF. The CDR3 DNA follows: TGTGCCAGCAGCAACTACCAGCGGCCAGGAGGAAATGAGCAGTTCTTC.

CDR3 amino acids: CASSPRGPQYEQYF. CDR3 nucleotide sequence: TGTGCCAGCAGCCCTAGGGGCCCACAGTACGAGCAGTACTTC. The chain employs TRBV7-8 and TRBJ2-7; D might be TRBD1 (5 bases). The CDR3 is 14 amino acids. Per the germline V gene, CDR1 is SGHVS and CDR2 is FQNEAQ. V shed 5 bases and J shed 4 bases, with 15 bases lying between them.

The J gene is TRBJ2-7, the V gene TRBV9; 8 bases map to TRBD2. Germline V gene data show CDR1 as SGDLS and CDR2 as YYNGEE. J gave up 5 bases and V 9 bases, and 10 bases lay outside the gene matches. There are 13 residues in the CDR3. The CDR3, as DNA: TGTGCCACAGGGCGGGGGGCCAGGGACGAGCAGTACTTC. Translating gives CATGRGARDEQYF.

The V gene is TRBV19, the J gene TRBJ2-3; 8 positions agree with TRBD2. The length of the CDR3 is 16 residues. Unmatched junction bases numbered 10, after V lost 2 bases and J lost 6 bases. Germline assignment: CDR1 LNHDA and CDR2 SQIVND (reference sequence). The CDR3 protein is CASSIHFGGARDTQYF. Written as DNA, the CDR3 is TGTGCCAGTAGTATACACTTCGGGGGGGCGCGGGATACGCAGTATTTT.

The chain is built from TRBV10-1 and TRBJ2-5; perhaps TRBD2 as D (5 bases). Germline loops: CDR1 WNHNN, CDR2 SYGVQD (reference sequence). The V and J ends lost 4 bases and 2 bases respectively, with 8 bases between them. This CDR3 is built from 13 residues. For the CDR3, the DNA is TGCGCCAGCAGTGGAGGGTGGCAAGAGACCCAGTACTTC. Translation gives CASSGGWQETQYF.

The CDR3: CASSLVGHRGIENGYTF. DNA for the CDR3: TGTGCCAGCAGCTTAGTAGGGCACCGGGGGATCGAGAATGGCTACACCTTC. The chain employs TRBV7-9 and TRBJ1-2, with D perhaps matching TRBD1 (5 bases). CDR3 length equals 17 residues. Trimming pared 1 base from V and 6 bases from J, leaving 21 bases between. Germline V lookup: CDR1 SEHNR, CDR2 FQNEAQ (reference sequence).

The CDR3 bases are TGTGCCAGCAGTCTTCGAGGGCTAGCGGGAGTGAGCGAGCAGTACTTC. This translates into CASSLRGLAGVSEQYF. The V and J genes are TRBV11-2 and TRBJ2-7; 10 bases are shared with TRBD2. Trimming at V came to 6 bases and at J to 6 bases, leaving 14 bases not matched to a gene. This CDR3 is built from 16 residues. Per germline, CDR1 SGHAT and CDR2 FQNNGV.

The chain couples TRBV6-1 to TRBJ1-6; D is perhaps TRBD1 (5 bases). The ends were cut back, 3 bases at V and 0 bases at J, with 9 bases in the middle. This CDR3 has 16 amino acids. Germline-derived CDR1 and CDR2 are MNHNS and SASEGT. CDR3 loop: CASSDRARSYNSPLHF. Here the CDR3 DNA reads TGTGCCAGCAGTGACAGGGCTCGCTCCTATAATTCACCCCTCCACTTT.

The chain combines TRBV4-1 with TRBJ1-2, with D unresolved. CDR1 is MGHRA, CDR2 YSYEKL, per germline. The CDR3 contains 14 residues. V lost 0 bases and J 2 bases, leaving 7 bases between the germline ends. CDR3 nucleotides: TGCGCCAGCAGCCAAGAAGGGCAGAACTATGGCTACACCTTC. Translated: CASSQEGQNYGYTF.

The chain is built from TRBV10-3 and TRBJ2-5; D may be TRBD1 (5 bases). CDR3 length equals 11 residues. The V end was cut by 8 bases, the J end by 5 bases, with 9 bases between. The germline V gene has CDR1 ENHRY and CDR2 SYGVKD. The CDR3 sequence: CAIQAGETQYF. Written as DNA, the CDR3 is TGTGCCATCCAGGCAGGGGAGACCCAGTACTTC.

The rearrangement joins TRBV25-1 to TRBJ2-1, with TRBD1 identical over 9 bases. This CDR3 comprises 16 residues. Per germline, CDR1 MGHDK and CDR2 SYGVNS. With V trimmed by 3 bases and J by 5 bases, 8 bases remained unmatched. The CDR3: CASSDPNRGRNNEQFF. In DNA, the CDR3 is TGTGCCAGCAGTGATCCCAACAGGGGGCGCAACAATGAGCAGTTCTTC.

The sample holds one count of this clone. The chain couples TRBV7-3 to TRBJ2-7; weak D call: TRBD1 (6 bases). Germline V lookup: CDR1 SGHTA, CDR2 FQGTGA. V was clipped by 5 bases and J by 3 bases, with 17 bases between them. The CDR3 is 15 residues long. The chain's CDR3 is CASSPDRNSYYEQYF. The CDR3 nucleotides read TGTGCCAGCAGCCCCGACAGGAATAGTTACTACGAGCAGTACTTC.

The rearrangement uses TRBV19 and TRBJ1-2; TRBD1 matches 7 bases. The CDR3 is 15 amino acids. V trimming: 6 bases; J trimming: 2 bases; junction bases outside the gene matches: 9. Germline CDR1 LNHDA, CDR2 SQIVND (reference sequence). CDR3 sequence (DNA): TGTGCCAGTAGGAGTGAGTTACAGGGGAACTATGGCTACACCTTC. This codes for CASRSELQGNYGYTF.

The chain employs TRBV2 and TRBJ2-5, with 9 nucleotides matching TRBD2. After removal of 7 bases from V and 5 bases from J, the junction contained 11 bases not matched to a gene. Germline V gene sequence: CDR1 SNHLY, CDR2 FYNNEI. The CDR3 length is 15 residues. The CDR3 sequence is CASKRGGRASETQYF. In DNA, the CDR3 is TGTGCCAGCAAAAGGGGCGGGAGGGCGTCGGAGACCCAGTACTTC. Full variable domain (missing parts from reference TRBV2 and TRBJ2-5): EPEVTQTPSHQVTQMGQEVILRCVPISNHLYFYWYRQILGQKVEFLVSFYNNEISEKSEIFDDQFSVERPDGSNFTLKIRSTKLEDSAMYFCASKRGGRASETQYFGPGTRLLVL.

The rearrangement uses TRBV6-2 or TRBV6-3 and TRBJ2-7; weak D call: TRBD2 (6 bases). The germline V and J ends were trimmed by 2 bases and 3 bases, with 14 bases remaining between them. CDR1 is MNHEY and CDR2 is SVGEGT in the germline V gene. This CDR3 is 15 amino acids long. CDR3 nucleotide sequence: TGTGCCAGCAGTTACCGAAATAGCGGACTCTACGAGCAGTACTTC. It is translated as CASSYRNSGLYEQYF.

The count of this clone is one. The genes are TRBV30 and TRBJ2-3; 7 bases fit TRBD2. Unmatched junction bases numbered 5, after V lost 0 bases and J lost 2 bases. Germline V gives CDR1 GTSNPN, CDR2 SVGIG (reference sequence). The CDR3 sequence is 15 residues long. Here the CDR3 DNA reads TGTGCCTGGAGTGTGGGCGGGGGACTCACAGATACGCAGTATTTT. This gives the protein CAWSVGGGLTDTQYF.

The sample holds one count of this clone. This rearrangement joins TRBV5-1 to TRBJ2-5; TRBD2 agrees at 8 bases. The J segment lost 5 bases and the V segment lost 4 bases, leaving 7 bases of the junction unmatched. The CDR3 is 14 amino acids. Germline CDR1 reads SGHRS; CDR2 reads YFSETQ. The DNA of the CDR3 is TGCGCCAGCAGCCCGGGGGGGGAGTCGGAGACCCAGTACTTC. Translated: CASSPGGESETQYF.

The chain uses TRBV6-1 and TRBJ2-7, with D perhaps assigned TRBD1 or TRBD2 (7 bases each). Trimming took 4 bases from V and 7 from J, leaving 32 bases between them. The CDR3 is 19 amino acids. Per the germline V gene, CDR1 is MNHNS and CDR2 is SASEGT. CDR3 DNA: TGTGCCAGCAGTGGGGACAGACTATCTCTAGGGAGGGCTACGGGGGAGCAGTACTTC. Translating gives CASSGDRLSLGRATGEQYF.

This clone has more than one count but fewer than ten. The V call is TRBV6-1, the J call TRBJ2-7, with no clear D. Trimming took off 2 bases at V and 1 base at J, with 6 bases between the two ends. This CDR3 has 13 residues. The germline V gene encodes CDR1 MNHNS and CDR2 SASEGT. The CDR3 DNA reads TGTGCCAGCAGTGAATCATTATCCTACGAGCAGTACTTC. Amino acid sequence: CASSESLSYEQYF.

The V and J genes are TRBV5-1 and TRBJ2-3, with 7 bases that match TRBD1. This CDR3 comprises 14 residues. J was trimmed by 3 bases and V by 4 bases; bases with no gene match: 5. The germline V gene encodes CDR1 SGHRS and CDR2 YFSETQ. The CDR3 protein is CASSQGTVTDTQYF. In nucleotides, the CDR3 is TGCGCCAGCAGCCAGGGGACAGTAACAGATACGCAGTATTTT.